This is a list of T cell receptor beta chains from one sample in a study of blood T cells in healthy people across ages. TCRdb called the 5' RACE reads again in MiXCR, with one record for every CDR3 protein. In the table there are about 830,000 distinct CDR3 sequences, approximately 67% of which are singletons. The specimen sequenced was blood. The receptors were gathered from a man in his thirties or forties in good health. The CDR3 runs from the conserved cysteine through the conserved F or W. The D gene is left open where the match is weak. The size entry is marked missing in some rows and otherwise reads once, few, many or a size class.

CASSFWGQEETQYF,TGTGCCAGCAGCTTCTGGGGACAGGAGGAGACCCAGTACTTC,few,TRBJ2-5,TRBD1,TRBV7-2
CASSFGNNVKQFF,TGTGCCAGCAGTTTCGGTAACAATGTGAAGCAGTTCTTC,few,TRBJ2-1,.,TRBV12-3/TRBV12-4
CSPGSRRTNYGYTF,TGCAGCCCCGGGAGTCGTCGCACTAACTATGGCTACACCTTC,.,TRBJ1-2,.,TRBV20-1
CSAQDSGTDTQYF,TGCAGTGCCCAGGACAGCGGCACAGATACGCAGTATTTT,.,TRBJ2-3,.,TRBV20-1
CASSSEGGYGYTF,TGTGCCAGCAGTTCTGAGGGGGGCTATGGCTACACCTTC,.,TRBJ1-2,.,TRBV12-3/TRBV12-4
CSVVHTYEQYF,TGCAGCGTTGTCCATACCTACGAGCAGTACTTC,.,TRBJ2-7,.,TRBV29-1
CASSYQGNGYTF,TGTGCCAGCAGTTATCAGGGGAATGGCTACACCTTC,.,TRBJ1-2,.,TRBV6-5
CASSFNYQETQYF,TGCGCCAGCAGCTTTAACTACCAAGAGACCCAGTACTTC,.,TRBJ2-5,.,TRBV5-1
CASSHSGTGGSYEQYF,TGTGCCAGCAGTCACTCCGGGACAGGGGGCTCCTACGAGCAGTACTTC,.,TRBJ2-7,TRBD1,TRBV6-2/TRBV6-3
CASREEETGEQFF,TGTGCCAGCAGGGAGGAGGAGACTGGTGAGCAGTTCTTC,.,TRBJ2-1,.,TRBV7-2
CASSYWLSGANVLTF,TGTGCCAGCAGTTACTGGCTCTCTGGGGCCAACGTCCTGACTTTC,.,TRBJ2-6,.,TRBV6-5
CASRFGPQGTDTQYF,TGTGCCAGTAGGTTCGGGCCCCAAGGAACTGATACGCAGTATTTT,few,TRBJ2-3,.,TRBV2
CASSQDLGAGSYGYTF,TGTGCCAGCAGCCAAGATCTCGGGGCAGGGAGTTATGGCTACACCTTC,few,TRBJ1-2,.,TRBV3-1